The clone carrying this T cell receptor beta chain was observed at least ten times. Its target is unknown. Conversion of TCR transcripts into cDNA relied on 5'RACE template switching, which added a universal primer site and UMIs. TCRdb reprocessed the 5' RACE reads with MiXCR, giving one entry per CDR3 protein. The sample includes some 400,000 distinct CDR3 sequences, 6.2% of them seen just once. V was trimmed by 6 bases and J by 5 bases, leaving 7 bases between them. The length of the CDR3 is 11 residues. Germline V gene data show CDR1 as SGHTA and CDR2 as FQGNSA. This record belongs to a study of T cells after yellow fever vaccination. Study-wide results and limits: The booster response re-showed most primary clones: 96% CD4, approximately 86% CD8. It was the secondary response that reached its peak faster, day 5 versus 15, but it was weaker.

Material: PBMCs, obtained 5 days after the yellow fever booster vaccination. This receptor was obtained from a man aged 25-40 years who received the YFV17D yellow fever vaccine. The V gene is TRBV7-2, the J gene TRBJ1-1; the D is unclear. The CDR3 DNA is TGTGCCAGCAGTAAGAGGACTGAAGCTTTCTTT. Translated, it gives CASSKRTEAFF.